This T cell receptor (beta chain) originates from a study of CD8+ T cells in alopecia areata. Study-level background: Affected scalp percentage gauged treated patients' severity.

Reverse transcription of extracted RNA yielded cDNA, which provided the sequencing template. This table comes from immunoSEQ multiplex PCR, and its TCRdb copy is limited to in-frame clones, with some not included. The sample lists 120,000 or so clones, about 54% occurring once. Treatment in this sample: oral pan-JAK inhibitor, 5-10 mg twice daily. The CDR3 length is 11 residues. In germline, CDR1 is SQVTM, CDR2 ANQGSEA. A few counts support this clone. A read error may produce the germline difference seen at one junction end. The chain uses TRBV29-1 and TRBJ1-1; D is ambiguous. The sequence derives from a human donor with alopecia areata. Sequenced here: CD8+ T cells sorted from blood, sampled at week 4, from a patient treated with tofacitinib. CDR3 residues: CSVGALDGRPF. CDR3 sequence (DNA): TGCAGCGTTGGGGCCCTCGACGGTCGTCCGTTT.